This T cell receptor (beta chain) came from a study of vaccination effects on CD4 cells after COVID-19. Study as a whole: Following the second dose by a median of 72 days, the post-vaccine samples were obtained.

Regarding this clone: Its specificity is unknown.

Antigen-specific CD4+ T cells were expanded (with viral peptide pools) by the ViraFEST assay ahead of sequencing. CD4+ T cell isolation took place after approximately 11 days of culture. Each participant was administered two doses of either the BNT162b2 or the mRNA-1273 vaccine. Cultures of 2 million or so PBMC per well contained approximately 10 IU/ml IL-2 plus 10 ug/ml peptides. Method: immunoSEQ multiplex PCR; TCRdb's copy keeps in-frame clones and lacks some. The sample consists of tens of thousands of clones, approximately 68% of them appearing once. CDR3 size: 12 residues. The germline V gene encodes CDR1 MDHEN and CDR2 SYDVKM. Trimming cost V 6 bases and J 6 bases, with 12 bases left between them. General study findings and limits: Marked clonal contraction was seen in infection- and vaccine-induced clones late after vaccination. Cross-reaction with common cold coronaviruses was seen in only 1 of 255 vaccine-induced clones from healthy vaccinees.

V is TRBV28 and J is TRBJ2-7; D gene uncertain. The source material was CD4+ T cells from PBMCs cultured with SARS-CoV-2 spike peptides, sampled after COVID-19 vaccination. The TCR sequence derives from a human donor who received a COVID-19 vaccine. The CDR3: CASSRFGREQYF. The CDR3 bases are TGTGCCAGCAGCCGATTTGGGCGCGAGCAGTACTTC.